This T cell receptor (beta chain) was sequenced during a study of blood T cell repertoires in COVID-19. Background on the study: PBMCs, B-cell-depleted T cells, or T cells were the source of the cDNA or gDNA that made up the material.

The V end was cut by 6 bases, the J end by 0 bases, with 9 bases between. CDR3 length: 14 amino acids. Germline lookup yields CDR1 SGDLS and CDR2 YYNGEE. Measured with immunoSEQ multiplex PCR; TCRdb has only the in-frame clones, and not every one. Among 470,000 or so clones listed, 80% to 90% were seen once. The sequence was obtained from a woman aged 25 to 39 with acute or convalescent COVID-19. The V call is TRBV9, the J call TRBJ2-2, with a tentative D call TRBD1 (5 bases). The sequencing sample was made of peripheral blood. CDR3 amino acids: CASNRGSNTGELFF. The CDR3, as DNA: TGTGCCAGCAATAGGGGATCGAACACCGGGGAGCTGTTTTTT. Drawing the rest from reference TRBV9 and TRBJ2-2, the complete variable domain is DSGVTQTPKHLITATGQRVTLRCSPRSGDLSVYWYQQSLDQGLQFLIQYYNGEERAKGNILERFSAQQFPDLHSELNLSSLELGDSALYFCASNRGSNTGELFFGEGSRLTVL.